A selection of T cell receptor beta chains follows, all from one sample in a study of T cell changes during pregnancy in multiple sclerosis. Assay: immunoSEQ multiplex PCR; the TCRdb copy retains only in-frame clones and omits some. The table shows about 32,000 clones, with roughly nine tenths occurring only once. Here the sequenced sample was CD8+ T cells from peripheral blood mononuclear cells, taken in the third trimester of pregnancy. All receptors derive from a female donor with multiple sclerosis, enrolled in a pregnancy study. Each CDR3 is given with its conserved first and last residue. D genes are given only for firm matches. Clone size appears in some rows only: once, few, many, or a class for an expanded clone.

>many|TRBV27|TRBD2|TRBJ2-1
CASSFGTSVNNEQFF
TGTGCCAGCAGTTTCGGGACTAGCGTAAACAATGAGCAGTTCTTC
>.|TRBV7-6|.|TRBJ2-5
CASSLRSGRETQYF
TGTGCCAGCAGCTTAAGGTCAGGGCGGGAGACCCAGTACTTC
>.|TRBV9|TRBD1|TRBJ2-2
CASSPIGTGHGELFF
TGTGCCAGCAGTCCAATCGGGACAGGGCACGGGGAGCTGTTTTTT
>.|TRBV29-1|.|TRBJ2-3
CSALTGIGDTQYF
TGCAGCGCCTTAACAGGGATAGGAGATACGCAGTATTTT
>.|TRBV30|.|TRBJ1-1
CAWSGADQMNTEAFF
TGTGCCTGGAGTGGGGCAGATCAAATGAACACTGAAGCTTTCTTT
>.|TRBV28|TRBD2|TRBJ2-3
CASQPGLAGGLTDTQYF
TGTGCCAGTCAGCCGGGACTAGCGGGAGGGCTCACAGATACGCAGTATTTT
>.|TRBV5-5|.|TRBJ1-1
CASSFPPWRDTEAFF
TGTGCCAGCAGCTTCCCACCGTGGCGGGACACTGAAGCTTTCTTT
>.|TRBV27|.|TRBJ1-2
CASSLSVGANYGYTF
TGTGCCAGCAGTTTATCGGTCGGAGCTAACTATGGCTACACCTTC
>.|TRBV2|.|TRBJ2-2
CASSSRGGPIGELFF
TGTGCCAGCAGTTCCAGGGGCGGACCGATCGGGGAGCTGTTTTTT
>.|TRBV7-9|.|TRBJ2-1
CASSLPGAYNEQFF
TGTGCCAGCAGCTTACCCGGGGCCTACAATGAGCAGTTCTTC
>once|TRBV14|.|TRBJ2-5
CASSQAGPQVRETQYF
TGTGCCAGCAGCCAAGCAGGCCCCCAAGTGAGAGAGACCCAGTACTTC
>.|TRBV19|TRBD2|TRBJ2-1
CASSIVGLARGATFNEQFF
TGTGCCAGTAGTATCGTGGGACTAGCGAGGGGCGCTACTTTCAATGAGCAGTTCTTC
>.|TRBV27|.|TRBJ2-1
CASSRVSDEQFF
TGTGCCAGCAGCAGGGTTTCGGATGAGCAGTTCTTC
>.|TRBV10-3|TRBD1|TRBJ1-1
CAISEGRDRVAFF
TGTGCCATCAGTGAGGGACGGGACAGGGTGGCTTTCTTT
>.|TRBV5-1|.|TRBJ2-3
CASRPPQGPDTQYF
TGCGCCAGCAGGCCCCCGCAGGGTCCAGATACGCAGTATTTT
>.|TRBV9|TRBD2|TRBJ2-1
CASSPTSGSGSSYNEQFF
TGTGCCAGCAGCCCGACTAGCGGGAGTGGGTCCTCCTACAATGAGCAGTTCTTC
>.|TRBV27|.|TRBJ2-5
CASSSTGETQYF
TGTGCCAGCAGTTCCACAGGGGAGACCCAGTACTTC
>.|TRBV19|.|TRBJ1-1
CASNSRGAYTEAFF
TGTGCCAGTAATAGTCGGGGGGCTTACACTGAAGCTTTCTTT
>few|TRBV6-1|.|TRBJ1-2
CATGGVYGYTF
TGTGCCACCGGCGGAGTCTATGGCTACACCTTC
>.|TRBV7-9|TRBD2|TRBJ2-5
CASSLVGLAGTQETQYF
TGTGCCAGCAGCTTAGTGGGACTAGCGGGAACCCAAGAGACCCAGTACTTC
>.|TRBV7-9|.|TRBJ2-7
CASSTPRDPGDYEQYF
TGTGCCAGCAGCACCCCCCGGGACCCAGGGGACTACGAGCAGTACTTC
>.|TRBV19|TRBD2|TRBJ2-2
CASSIGAGATNTGELFF
TGTGCCAGTAGTATAGGAGCGGGGGCCACGAACACCGGGGAGCTGTTTTTT
>.|TRBV10-3|.|TRBJ1-2
CAISGGDSAGYTF
TGTGCCATCAGTGGTGGGGACTCCGCTGGCTACACCTTC
>.|TRBV2|TRBD1|TRBJ2-2
CASSRTGVKRNTGELFF
TGTGCCAGCAGCAGGACAGGGGTTAAGAGGAACACCGGGGAGCTGTTTTTT
>.|TRBV5-1|.|TRBJ1-2
CASSRDSVYGYTF
TGCGCCAGCAGCCGGGACTCAGTATATGGCTACACCTTC
>.|TRBV13|TRBD1|TRBJ2-1
CASSLGGIGTGGNEQFF
TGTGCCAGCAGCTTAGGGGGCATTGGTACAGGGGGGAATGAGCAGTTCTTC
>.|TRBV7-9|TRBD1|TRBJ2-5
CASSPEGTGERWTQYF
TGTGCCAGCAGCCCCGAAGGGACAGGCGAAAGGTGGACCCAGTACTTC
>.|TRBV27|.|TRBJ2-1
CASSLQGAHNEQFF
TGTGCCAGCAGTTTACAAGGGGCCCACAATGAGCAGTTCTTC
>.|TRBV6-5|.|TRBJ2-7
CASRNGGGISYEQYF
TGTGCCAGCAGGAACGGTGGAGGGATCTCCTACGAGCAGTACTTC
>.|TRBV6-6|.|TRBJ1-2
CASRSSPGEPSYGYTF
TGTGCCAGCAGATCGTCACCGGGAGAACCGAGCTATGGCTACACCTTC
>.|TRBV13|.|TRBJ1-1
CASSLQGLNTEAFF
TGTGCCAGCAGCTTACAGGGATTGAACACTGAAGCTTTCTTT
>.|TRBV13|.|TRBJ2-5
CASSLFTGQETQYF
TGTGCCAGCAGCTTATTTACAGGGCAAGAGACCCAGTACTTC
>.|TRBV9|TRBD2|TRBJ2-3
CASSVAAGGTDTQYF
TGTGCCAGCAGCGTAGCAGCGGGGGGTACAGATACGCAGTATTTT
>.|TRBV7-9|.|TRBJ2-1
CASSLAGTYNEQFF
TGTGCCAGCAGCTTAGCCGGGACCTACAATGAGCAGTTCTTC
>once|TRBV14|TRBD1|TRBJ2-7
CASSQEGDSPYEQYF
TGTGCCAGCAGCCAAGAGGGGGACAGTCCCTACGAGCAGTACTTC
>.|TRBV7-9|TRBD1|TRBJ1-6
CASSSLDRSYNSPLHF
TGTGCCAGCAGCTCCCTGGACAGGAGCTATAATTCACCCCTCCACTTT
>.|TRBV15|.|TRBJ2-1
CATSPRQYNEQFF
TGTGCCACCAGCCCCCGACAGTACAATGAGCAGTTCTTC
>.|TRBV5-6|TRBD2|TRBJ2-5
CASSFNGEGLWETQYF
TGTGCCAGCAGCTTCAATGGGGAGGGCCTTTGGGAGACCCAGTACTTC
>.|TRBV9|.|TRBJ2-5
CASSAGGSLGTQYF
TGTGCCAGCAGCGCCGGGGGAAGCCTCGGGACCCAGTACTTC
>once|TRBV9|.|TRBJ2-3
CASSVGTDTQYF
TGTGCCAGCAGCGTCGGCACAGATACGCAGTATTTT
>.|TRBV4-1|TRBD1|TRBJ2-2
CASSQGIQGALNTGELFF
TGCGCCAGCAGCCAAGGGATCCAGGGGGCATTGAACACCGGGGAGCTGTTTTTT
>few|TRBV7-3|TRBD1|TRBJ2-2
CASGTGLTGELFF
TGTGCCAGCGGGACAGGGTTAACCGGGGAGCTGTTTTTT
>.|TRBV7-6|TRBD1|TRBJ1-2
CASSSGQDRGRLYGYTF
TGTGCCAGCAGCTCTGGGCAAGACAGGGGGCGACTCTATGGCTACACCTTC
>.|TRBV19|TRBD1|TRBJ1-1
CASSVRGPRNRMNTEAFF
TGTGCCAGTAGTGTCAGGGGGCCTCGTAATAGGATGAACACTGAAGCTTTCTTT
>.|TRBV29-1|.|TRBJ1-2
CSVESKGEGYGYTF
TGCAGCGTTGAATCAAAAGGGGAAGGGTATGGCTACACCTTC
>.|TRBV30|.|TRBJ1-1
CAWSVPVPGNTEAFF
TGTGCCTGGAGTGTACCGGTCCCAGGCAACACTGAAGCTTTCTTT
>.|TRBV28|.|TRBJ2-1
CASSPLSSYNEQFF
TGTGCCAGCAGTCCCCTGAGCTCCTACAATGAGCAGTTCTTC
>.|TRBV15|TRBD1|TRBJ1-5
CATSRDLGPGGPTYQPQHF
TGTGCCACCAGCAGAGATCTTGGTCCAGGGGGACCAACCTATCAGCCCCAGCATTTT